This T cell receptor beta chain was sequenced in a study of cytomegalovirus exposure and HLA in healthy donors. Trimming cost V 2 bases and J 7 bases, with 8 bases left between them. This CDR3 spans 12 amino acids. CDR1 MNHEY and CDR2 SVGAGI come from the germline V gene. Findings and caveats of the study: Roughly even sequencing depth across donors was the assumption behind the presence/absence analyses. Published work reported that the classifier diagnosed cytomegalovirus status with high specificity and sensitivity. Some segments of the V type, notably TRBV6-2 and TRBV6-3, were excluded as indistinguishable.

This PCR relied on a set of 60 Vbeta primers and 13 Jbeta primers. TCRdb's table, derived via immunoSEQ multiplex PCR, lists solely in-frame clones and lacks some. The top ten hold 0.95% to 1.4% of the sample, which has under 150,000 clones, approximately 75% seen once. On this clone itself: Its specificity is not known.

The chain is built from TRBV6-5 and TRBJ1-1; no reliable D call. This receptor was taken from a male donor in good health and CMV-seronegative. Sequencing input: PBMCs. CDR3 sequence reads: CASSYTEGEAFF. CDR3 coding DNA: TGTGCCAGCAGTTACACAGAGGGTGAAGCTTTCTTT.